This T cell receptor (beta chain) came from a study of early T cells in non-severe SARS-CoV-2 infection. About this clonotype: This may be a read error, as it is one base from a much larger clone.

TCRdb fed the 5' RACE reads into MiXCR, producing one record per CDR3 protein. The repertoire holds some 110,000 distinct CDR3 sequences, 14% to 15% seen once, with 21% in the top ten. Sequenced: whole blood. This receptor was obtained from an adult who was a healthcare worker with PCR-confirmed SARS-CoV-2 infection or an uninfected control (not recorded which).

CDR3 sequence (DNA): TGCGCCAGCAGCCAAGATATAAGCGCTTCTGAAGCTTTCTTT. Translation gives CASSQDISASEAFF. The V gene is TRBV4-1, the J gene TRBJ1-1; no clear D. The CDR3 is 14 residues long. V lost 0 bases and J 6 bases, leaving 11 bases between the germline ends. The germline gives CDR1 MGHRA, CDR2 YSYEKL.